This T cell receptor (beta chain) is from a study of blood T cell repertoires in COVID-19. Study at large: The study drew acute and convalescent COVID-19 samples from the United States, Italy and Spain. PBMCs, B-cell-depleted T cells, or T cells provided the cDNA or gDNA that made up the material.

Under the authors' procedure: Reference gene primer amplification yielded estimated nucleated cell counts. Profiled with immunoSEQ multiplex PCR; TCRdb holds only in-frame clones, not every one. V and J calls plus clone size are reproduced from that table; the DNA served to infer D and trimming. This table holds over 150,000 clones, around 90% found once. CDR1 and CDR2 from the germline V gene are WNHNN and SYGVQD (reference sequence). This CDR3 has 14 residues. The chain links TRBV10-1 to TRBJ2-2; maybe TRBD2 (7 bases). Sequenced sample: peripheral blood. The receptor comes from a man aged 50 or older who had recovered from COVID-19. The DNA for the CDR3 is TGCGCTTCCAGGGAGGGGGGAAACACCGGGGAGCTGTTTTTT. Protein product: CASREGGNTGELFF.